These 18 T cell receptor beta chains were all obtained from the same sample, sequenced in a study of blood T cell repertoires in COVID-19. Method: immunoSEQ multiplex PCR; TCRdb's copy keeps in-frame clones and lacks some. This table holds some 250,000 clones, approximately 90% found once. The sample comprised PBMCs or T cells enriched from blood (not recorded which). The source is a man aged 40-50 years who had recovered from COVID-19.

CDR3: CATSDPRGPYEQYF. The CDR3, as DNA: TGTGCCACCAGTGATCCCAGGGGGCCCTACGAGCAGTACTTC. The genes are TRBV24-1 and TRBJ2-7, with 8 bases aligning to TRBD1. Per germline, CDR1 KGHDR and CDR2 SFDVKD. The CDR3 contains 14 residues. J was trimmed by 2 bases and V by 3 bases; bases with no gene match: 2.

The rearrangement joins TRBV28 to TRBJ2-7; D may be TRBD1 (5 bases). The length of the CDR3 is 13 residues. V was pared by 7 bases and J by 1 base, with 11 bases between. Germline V gives CDR1 MDHEN, CDR2 SYDVKM. DNA of the CDR3: TGTGCCAGCACCTCGACAGATTCCTACGAGCAGTACTTC. Encoded protein: CASTSTDSYEQYF.

This clone was picked up one time. The chain couples TRBV24-1 to TRBJ2-1, with 11 bases aligning to TRBD2. Losses at the gene ends were 4 bases for V and 3 bases for J; bases not matched to a gene: 4. The CDR3 totals 16 residues. Germline V CDR1 and CDR2: KGHDR, SFDVKD. CDR3 protein: CATSELAGGGYNEQFF. CDR3 nucleotides: TGTGCCACCAGTGAGCTAGCGGGAGGCGGCTACAATGAGCAGTTCTTC.

This clone was seen only once. The J gene is TRBJ2-1, the V gene TRBV5-8; 10 bases fit TRBD2. The germline V gene has CDR1 SGHTS and CDR2 YDEGEE. V dropped 4 bases and J dropped 7; count of bases not matched to a gene: 11. The CDR3 is 16 residues long. The CDR3 bases are TGTGCCAGCAGCCCGGCTCTAGCGGGAGTAAATAATGAGCAGTTCTTC. This sequence encodes CASSPALAGVNNEQFF.

This chain connects TRBV27 to TRBJ1-1; D possibly corresponds to TRBD1 (6 bases). V was shortened by 0 bases and J by 4 bases, with 18 bases between the two germline ends. From germline, CDR1 is MNHEY and CDR2 SMNVEV (reference sequence). This CDR3 comprises 17 residues. CDR3 region: CASSLSRFGGVSTEAFF. CDR3 DNA: TGTGCCAGCAGTTTATCTCGGTTTGGGGGCGTAAGCACTGAAGCTTTCTTT.

The chain combines TRBV3-1 (or the pseudogene TRBV3-2) with TRBJ1-1; 10 bases are a match to TRBD1. V dropped 1 base and J dropped 5; count of bases not matched to a gene: 4. This CDR3 region has 15 residues. Germline V gene data show CDR1 as LGHDT and CDR2 as YNNKEL (reference sequence). The CDR3 nucleotides read TGTGCCAGCAGCCAAGGCGGGACAGGGGTTACTGAAGCTTTCTTT. It specifies CASSQGGTGVTEAFF.

This sequence joins TRBV27 and TRBJ1-5, with D perhaps TRBD1 (6 bases). This CDR3 spans 16 amino acids. CDR1 MNHEY and CDR2 SMNVEV come from the germline V gene (reference sequence). V was cut by 3 bases and J by 2 bases, with 14 bases left in between. The CDR3 DNA sequence: TGTGCCAGCAGTTTGGGGGCTTGGACGGGCAATCAGCCCCAGCATTTT. As protein: CASSLGAWTGNQPQHF.

This chain connects TRBV18 to TRBJ2-3, with D maybe TRBD2 (6 bases). Germline lookup yields CDR1 KGHSH and CDR2 LQKENI. This CDR3 contains 14 residues. Trimming took 4 bases from V and 0 from J, leaving 8 bases between them. The CDR3 DNA reads as TGTGCCAGCTCACGGGGGACTAGCACAGATACGCAGTATTTT. Its protein is CASSRGTSTDTQYF.

This clone occurred once. The rearrangement links TRBV6-5 to TRBJ1-2; perhaps TRBD1 as D (5 bases). Germline CDR1 is MNHEY and CDR2 is SVGAGI. V shed 2 bases and J shed 3 bases, with 13 bases lying between them. This CDR3 region has 15 residues. Here the CDR3 reads CASSYGGGEHYGYTF. The CDR3 DNA sequence: TGTGCCAGCAGTTACGGGGGAGGGGAACACTATGGCTACACCTTC.

The rearrangement links TRBV24-1 to TRBJ1-2, with TRBD1 matching 8 bases. The germline V gene has CDR1 KGHDR and CDR2 SFDVKD. V was pared by 2 bases and J by 5 bases, with 12 bases of the junction left unmatched. The CDR3 runs to 17 residues. CDR3 sequence (DNA): TGTGCCACCAGTGATTCCGGACAGGGCGGTCGTCTTTATGGCTACACCTTC. Protein sequence: CATSDSGQGGRLYGYTF.

The chain links TRBV7-9 to TRBJ1-6; 7 nucleotides align to TRBD1. This CDR3 contains 17 residues. The germline gives CDR1 SEHNR, CDR2 FQNEAQ (reference sequence). V shed 1 base, J shed 2 bases, and the junction held 5 bases outside the gene matches. Here the CDR3 DNA reads TGTGCCAGCAGCTTAGTATCCGGGACAGCCTATAATTCACCCCTCCACTTT. Its translation: CASSLVSGTAYNSPLHF.

The CDR3 here is CASTPRLAGGPKTYEQYF. The DNA of the CDR3 is TGTGCCAGCACCCCGCGGCTAGCGGGAGGCCCGAAGACCTACGAGCAGTACTTC. J is TRBJ2-7 and V is TRBV28; the match to TRBD2 covers 11 bases. Germline CDR1 and CDR2: MDHEN and SYDVKM. J was trimmed by 2 bases and V by 7 bases; bases with no gene match: 16. The CDR3 totals 18 residues. Using reference TRBV28 and TRBJ2-7 for the parts outside the CDR3, the full variable domain is DVKVTQSSRYLVKRTGEKVFLECVQDMDHENMFWYRQDPGLGLRLIYFSYDVKMKEKGDIPEGYSVSREKKERFSLILESASTNQTSMYLCASTPRLAGGPKTYEQYFGPGTRLTVT.

CDR3 in amino acids: CAWSVRDREISPLHF. For the CDR3, the DNA is TGTGCCTGGAGTGTCAGGGACAGGGAAATTTCACCCCTCCACTTT. The chain is built from TRBV30 and TRBJ1-6; 9 bases fit TRBD1. Germline loops: CDR1 GTSNPN, CDR2 SVGIG (reference sequence). This CDR3 comprises 15 residues. V lost 0 bases and J lost 9; bases outside the gene matches: 6.

The count of this clone is one. The rearrangement joins TRBV18 to TRBJ1-2, with D perhaps TRBD1 (6 bases). Deletions cut 5 bases from V and 6 bases from J, with 13 bases between. The germline V gene has CDR1 KGHSH and CDR2 LQKENI. CDR3 length equals 13 residues. CDR3 coding DNA: TGTGCCAGCTCAGTCACAGGGTTCGATGGCTACACCTTC. Translating gives CASSVTGFDGYTF.

CDR3 protein: CASSQGDNEKLFF. The CDR3 DNA follows: TGTGCCAGCAGCCAAGGCGATAATGAAAAACTGTTTTTT. The chain is built from TRBV3-1 (or the pseudogene TRBV3-2) and TRBJ1-4; no definite D call. V was shortened by 1 base and J by 4 bases, with 4 bases between the two germline ends. The CDR3 is made up of 13 amino acids. The germline V gene has CDR1 LGHDT and CDR2 YNNKEL (reference sequence).

This chain joins TRBV29-1 and TRBJ2-7; 7 bases align to TRBD1. Trimming cost V 5 bases and J 3 bases; bases outside gene matches: 7. Per germline, CDR1 SQVTM and CDR2 ANQGSEA. The CDR3 has 13 amino acids. CDR3 loop: CSVFTGDSYEQYF. CDR3 nucleotides: TGCAGCGTTTTTACAGGGGACAGCTACGAGCAGTACTTC.

The CDR3: CASSQEGRETGELFF. CDR3 sequence (DNA): TGCGCCAGCAGCCAAGAGGGCAGGGAAACCGGGGAGCTGTTTTTT. The chain employs TRBV4-1 and TRBJ2-2, with a tentative D call TRBD1 (5 bases). The CDR3 contains 15 residues. V was clipped by 0 bases and J by 5 bases, with 10 bases between them. Germline V gene sequence: CDR1 MGHRA, CDR2 YSYEKL.

The chain combines TRBV2 with TRBJ1-2; 7 nucleotides match TRBD1. CDR1 and CDR2 (germline): SNHLY, FYNNEI. The V gene end was trimmed by 6 bases and the J gene end by 6 bases; junction bases not matched to a gene: 10. The CDR3 contains 14 residues. In DNA, the CDR3 is TGTGCCAGCAGCGGGAGGGGGCGCGGTGATGGCTACACCTTC. Translation: CASSGRGRGDGYTF.